Listed below are T cell receptor beta chains from one sample, sequenced in a study of T-cell memory formation after mild COVID-19. TCRdb reanalysed the 5' RACE reads using MiXCR and keeps one entry per CDR3 protein. The sample shows 350,000 to 500,000 distinct CDR3 sequences, 20% to 30% of them seen only once. Sequencing input: PBMCs or a T cell subset sorted from them (not recorded which). The origin of the receptors is an adult woman who had mild COVID-19 (a few samples of this study predate the infection). Cell type and time point are not known. Both conserved end residues are part of each CDR3. D genes are given only for firm matches. Some rows mark clone size as missing; the rest say once, few, many or name a class of expanded clone.

V,D,size,J,DNA,CDR3
TRBV28,-,few,TRBJ2-2,TGTGCCAGCAGTTTCCAGGTCGGGGCAGGGGAGCTGTTTTTT,CASSFQVGAGELFF
TRBV6-4,-,-,TRBJ2-1,TGTGCCAGCAGTGACCAGGGCGGGACAGCGTACAATGAGCAGTTCTTC,CASSDQGGTAYNEQFF
TRBV30,TRBD2,few,TRBJ2-1,TGTGCCTGGAGTAAGGGACTAGCCTCCTACAATGAGCAGTTCTTC,CAWSKGLASYNEQFF
TRBV12-3/TRBV12-4,TRBD1,-,TRBJ2-5,TGTGCCAGCAGTCCTCTAGGGACAGAAGAAGAGACCCAGTACTTC,CASSPLGTEEETQYF
TRBV5-1,TRBD2,few,TRBJ2-7,TGCGCCAGCAGCCCTATAGCGGGGGGGCCCTACGAGCAGTACTTC,CASSPIAGGPYEQYF
TRBV27,-,few,TRBJ1-6,TGTGCCAGCAAGCCCCGGGGCGAGGTCTGGAATTCACCCCTCCACTTT,CASKPRGEVWNSPLHF
TRBV7-8,-,once,TRBJ2-1,TGTGCCAGCAGCTTAACCACACCTACGCCCTACAATGAGCAGTTCTTC,CASSLTTPTPYNEQFF
TRBV20-1,-,few,TRBJ2-2,TGCAGTGCTAGCAAGGTCGGGCAGGGGTACACCGGGGAGCTGTTTTTT,CSASKVGQGYTGELFF
TRBV4-3,-,few,TRBJ2-1,TGCGCCAGCAGCCAACTCCTAGGCTATGAGCAGTTCTTC,CASSQLLGYEQFF
TRBV24-1,-,few,TRBJ1-1,TGTGCCACCAGTGATCCGGGTAAGAACACTGAAGCTTTCTTT,CATSDPGKNTEAFF
TRBV29-1,-,few,TRBJ2-3,TGCAGCGTTGAGCCTCTACGGGATACGCAGTATTTT,CSVEPLRDTQYF
TRBV29-1,-,-,TRBJ2-7,TGCAGCGTTGAAGAGCGGGGGCGTATCTACGAGCAGTACTTC,CSVEERGRIYEQYF
TRBV24-1,-,few,TRBJ2-1,TGTGCCACCGCCTCCACGGGTGCAGTCTCCTACAATGAGCAGTTCTTC,CATASTGAVSYNEQFF
TRBV5-1,TRBD2,-,TRBJ2-1,TGCGCCAGCAGCTTGGGGGATAGCGGGCGTCAGTTCTTC,CASSLGDSGRQFF
TRBV7-9,TRBD1,-,TRBJ2-4,TGTGCCAGCAGCGCCCTACAGGGGGCCCCGAACATTCAGTACTTC,CASSALQGAPNIQYF
TRBV20-1,-,few,TRBJ1-5,TGCAGTGCTAGAGATCCACTGGGCAATCAGCCCCAGCATTTT,CSARDPLGNQPQHF
TRBV4-1,TRBD2,-,TRBJ2-2,TGCGCCAGCAGCCAAGTAGCGGGGGGGCCTACCGGGGAGCTGTTTTTT,CASSQVAGGPTGELFF
TRBV7-2,TRBD2,-,TRBJ2-1,TGTGCCAGCAGCTCGGGACTAGGACGCAATGAGCAGTTCTTC,CASSSGLGRNEQFF
TRBV11-1,TRBD2,few,TRBJ2-3,TGTGCCAGCAGCCCGGGGGATCTAGCGGGACTGATCGCAGATACGCAGTATTTT,CASSPGDLAGLIADTQYF
TRBV6-2/TRBV6-3,TRBD2,few,TRBJ2-1,TGTGCCAGCACCCTCGGACTAGCGGAGAATGAGCAGTTCTTC,CASTLGLAENEQFF
TRBV6-5,-,few,TRBJ1-5,TGTGCCAGCAGTTATACAGCGAGCAATCAGCCCCAGCATTTT,CASSYTASNQPQHF
TRBV27,-,once,TRBJ1-1,TGTGCCAGCAGTTTAAAAGGGTATGTGGTGGGTCACACTGAAGCTTTCTTT,CASSLKGYVVGHTEAFF
TRBV7-9,-,-,TRBJ1-4,TGTGCCAGCAGCCCAGGGCAGGGGAAACTGTTTTTT,CASSPGQGKLFF
TRBV3-1,-,few,TRBJ2-5,TGTGCCAGCAGCCAAGATCCTCGGGTGCGGGAAGAGACCCAGTACTTC,CASSQDPRVREETQYF
TRBV6-5,TRBD2,few,TRBJ2-1,TGTGCCAGCATCCAACATAGCGGGAGCTCCTACAATGAGCAGTTCTTC,CASIQHSGSSYNEQFF
TRBV15,-,few,TRBJ2-7,TGTGCCACCAGCAGAGAGTTTGAGGGGATAGAGCAGTACTTC,CATSREFEGIEQYF
TRBV20-1,TRBD1,few,TRBJ2-2,TGCAGTGCTAGAGATCCCAGACAGGGGGCTGAAACCGGGGAGCTGTTTTTT,CSARDPRQGAETGELFF